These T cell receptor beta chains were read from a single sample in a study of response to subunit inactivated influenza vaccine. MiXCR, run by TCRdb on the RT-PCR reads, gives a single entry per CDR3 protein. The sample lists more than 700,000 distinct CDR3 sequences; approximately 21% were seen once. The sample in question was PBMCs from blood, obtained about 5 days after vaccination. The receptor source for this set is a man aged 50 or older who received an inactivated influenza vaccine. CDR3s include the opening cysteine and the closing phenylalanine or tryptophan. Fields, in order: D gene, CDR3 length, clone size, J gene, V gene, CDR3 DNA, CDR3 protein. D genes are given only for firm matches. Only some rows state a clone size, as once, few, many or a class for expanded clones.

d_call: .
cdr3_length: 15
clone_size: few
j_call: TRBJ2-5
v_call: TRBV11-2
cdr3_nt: TGTGCCAGCAGCCGCCCCCGGGACACACAAGAGACCCAGTACTTC
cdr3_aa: CASSRPRDTQETQYF

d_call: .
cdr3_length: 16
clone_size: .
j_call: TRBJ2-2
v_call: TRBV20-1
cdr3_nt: TGCAGTGCTAGAGATCGTCGGCTGGCGAACACCGGGGAGCTGTTTTTT
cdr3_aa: CSARDRRLANTGELFF

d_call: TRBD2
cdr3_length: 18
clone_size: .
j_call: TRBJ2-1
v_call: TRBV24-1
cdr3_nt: TGTGCCACCAGTGATCCCGGGACTAGCGGGGGAACCTACAATGAGCAGTTCTTC
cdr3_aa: CATSDPGTSGGTYNEQFF

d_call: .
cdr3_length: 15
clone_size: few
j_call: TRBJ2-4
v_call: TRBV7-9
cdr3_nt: TGTGCCAGCAGCTCAACTAAGTTAGCCAAAAACATTCAGTACTTC
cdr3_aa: CASSSTKLAKNIQYF

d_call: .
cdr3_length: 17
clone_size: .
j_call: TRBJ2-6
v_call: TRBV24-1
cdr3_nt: TGTGCCACCATAGTCTATCCCCGACATTATGGGGCCAACGTCCTGACTTTC
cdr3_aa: CATIVYPRHYGANVLTF

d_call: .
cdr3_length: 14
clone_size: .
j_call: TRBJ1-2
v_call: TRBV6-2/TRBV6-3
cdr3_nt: TGTGCCAGCAGTCGACCGGTTGTGGGAATTGGCTACACCTTC
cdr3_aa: CASSRPVVGIGYTF

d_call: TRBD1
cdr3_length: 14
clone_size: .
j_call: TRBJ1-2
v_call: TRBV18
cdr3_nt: TGTGCCAGCTCACAGGGACAGGGGGCCGATGGCTACACCTTC
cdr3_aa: CASSQGQGADGYTF

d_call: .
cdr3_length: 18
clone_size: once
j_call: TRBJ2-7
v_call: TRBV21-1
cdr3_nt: TGTGCCAGCAGCAAAGCGGGACTAGCGGGAGAAACGGACTACGAGCAGTACTTC
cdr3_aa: CASSKAGLAGETDYEQYF

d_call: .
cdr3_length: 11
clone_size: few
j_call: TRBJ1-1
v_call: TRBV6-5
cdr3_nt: TGTGCCAGCAGTTATAGAGGTGAAGCTTTCTTT
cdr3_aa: CASSYRGEAFF

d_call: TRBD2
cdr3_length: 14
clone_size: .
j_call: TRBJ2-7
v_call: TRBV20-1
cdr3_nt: TGCAGTGCTAGCCAGCGGGAGGGCTTCTACGAGCAGTACTTC
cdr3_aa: CSASQREGFYEQYF

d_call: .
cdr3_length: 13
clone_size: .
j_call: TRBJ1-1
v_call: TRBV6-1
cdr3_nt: TGTGCCAGCAAAAAGGGGGTGAACACTGAAGCTTTCTTT
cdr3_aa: CASKKGVNTEAFF

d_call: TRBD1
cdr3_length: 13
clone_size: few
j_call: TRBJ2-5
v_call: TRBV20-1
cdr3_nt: TGCAGTGCCGACACGACAGGGATGGAGACCCAGTACTTC
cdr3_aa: CSADTTGMETQYF

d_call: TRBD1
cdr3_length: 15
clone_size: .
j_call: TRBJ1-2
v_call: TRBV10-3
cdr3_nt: TGTGCCATCAGTCCGGGACAGGGGGCAGGCGATGGCTACACCTTC
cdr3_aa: CAISPGQGAGDGYTF

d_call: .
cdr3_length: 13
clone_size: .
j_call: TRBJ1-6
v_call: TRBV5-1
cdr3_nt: TGCGCCAGCAGCTTGGTGGAGAATTCACCCCTCCACTTT
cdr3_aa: CASSLVENSPLHF

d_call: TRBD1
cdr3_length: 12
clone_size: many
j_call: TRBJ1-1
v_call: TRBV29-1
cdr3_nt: TGCAGCGTTGAATTAGGGGGCACTAGAGCTTTCTTT
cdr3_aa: CSVELGGTRAFF

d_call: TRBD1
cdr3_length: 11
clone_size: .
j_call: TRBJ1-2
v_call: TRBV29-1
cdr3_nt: TGCAGCGCTAGGACAGGCGGCGGCTACACCTTC
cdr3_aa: CSARTGGGYTF

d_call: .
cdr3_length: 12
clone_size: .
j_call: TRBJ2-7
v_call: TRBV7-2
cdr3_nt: TGTGCCAGCAGCTTCCCCGGACCTGAGCAGTACTTC
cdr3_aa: CASSFPGPEQYF

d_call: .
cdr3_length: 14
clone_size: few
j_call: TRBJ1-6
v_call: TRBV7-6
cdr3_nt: TGTGCCAGCAGCTCAGACATATCTAATTCACCCCTCCACTTT
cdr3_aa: CASSSDISNSPLHF

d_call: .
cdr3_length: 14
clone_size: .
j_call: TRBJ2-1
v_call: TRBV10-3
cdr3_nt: TGTGCCTCTCGCGGGGATGGCACCTACAATGAGCAGTTCTTC
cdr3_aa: CASRGDGTYNEQFF

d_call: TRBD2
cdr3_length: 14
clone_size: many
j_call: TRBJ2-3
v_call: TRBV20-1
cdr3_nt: TGCAGTGCCAAACCTAGCGGTGCGTTGCATACGCAGTATTTT
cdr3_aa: CSAKPSGALHTQYF

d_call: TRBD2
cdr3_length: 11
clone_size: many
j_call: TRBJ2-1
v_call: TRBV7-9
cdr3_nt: TGTGCCAGCAGCCAAACTAGCGAGGCGTTCTTC
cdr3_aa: CASSQTSEAFF

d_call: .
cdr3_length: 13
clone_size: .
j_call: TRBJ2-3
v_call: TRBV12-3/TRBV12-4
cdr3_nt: TGTGCCAGTCGGGGGGCGGGGACAGATACGCAGTATTTT
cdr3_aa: CASRGAGTDTQYF

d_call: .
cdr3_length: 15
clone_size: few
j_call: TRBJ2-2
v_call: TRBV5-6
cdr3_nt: TGTGCCAGCAGCGTCTTACAGGGTAACACCGGGGAGCTGTTTTTT
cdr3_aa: CASSVLQGNTGELFF

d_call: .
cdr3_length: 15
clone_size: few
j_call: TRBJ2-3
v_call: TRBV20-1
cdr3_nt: TGCAGTGCGGCGCCGGGGAGCGGATACACAGATACGCAGTATTTT
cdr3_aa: CSAAPGSGYTDTQYF

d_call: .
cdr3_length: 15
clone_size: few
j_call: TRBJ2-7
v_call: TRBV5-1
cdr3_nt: TGCGCCAGCAGCCTGGCCTCCTCTGGTAGAAACGAGCAGTACTTC
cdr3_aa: CASSLASSGRNEQYF

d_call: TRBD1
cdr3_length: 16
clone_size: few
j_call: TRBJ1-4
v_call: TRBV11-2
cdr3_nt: TGTGCCAGCAGCATGAACCGGGACAGGGATGGTGAAAAACTGTTTTTT
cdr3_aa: CASSMNRDRDGEKLFF

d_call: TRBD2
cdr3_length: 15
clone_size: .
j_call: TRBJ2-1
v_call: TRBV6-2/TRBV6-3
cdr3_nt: TGTGCCAGCAGCCGTTTGCAGCGGGGGAGTAATGAGCAGTTCTTC
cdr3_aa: CASSRLQRGSNEQFF

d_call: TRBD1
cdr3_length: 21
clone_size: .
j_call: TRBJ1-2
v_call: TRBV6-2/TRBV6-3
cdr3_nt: TGTGCCAGCAGTTACTCGAATAAGGGGACAGGGCTCCAGCGGCGCCCCTATGGCTACACCTTC
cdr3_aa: CASSYSNKGTGLQRRPYGYTF

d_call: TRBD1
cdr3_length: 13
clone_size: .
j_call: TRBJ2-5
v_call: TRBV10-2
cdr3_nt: TGCGCCACCATGGGACAGATGGGGGAGACCCAGTACTTC
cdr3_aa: CATMGQMGETQYF

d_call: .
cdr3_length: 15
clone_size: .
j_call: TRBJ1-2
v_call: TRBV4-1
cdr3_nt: TGCGCCAGCAGCCAAGGCGGGTGGGATGGCTATGGCTACACCTTC
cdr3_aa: CASSQGGWDGYGYTF

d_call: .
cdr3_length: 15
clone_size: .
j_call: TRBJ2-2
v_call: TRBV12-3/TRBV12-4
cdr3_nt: TGTGCCAGCAGTTTATTACGCGGGGACACCGGGGAGCTGTTTTTT
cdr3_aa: CASSLLRGDTGELFF

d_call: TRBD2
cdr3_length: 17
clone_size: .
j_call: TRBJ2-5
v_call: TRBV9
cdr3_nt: TGTGCCAGCAGCGTGCCCCGGACTAGCGGGAGAGGGGAGACCCAGTACTTC
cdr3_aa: CASSVPRTSGRGETQYF

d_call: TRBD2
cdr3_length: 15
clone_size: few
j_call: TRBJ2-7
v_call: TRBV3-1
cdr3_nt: TGTGCCAGCAGCCAAGGATCCAGCGGGAGGTACGAGCAGTACTTC
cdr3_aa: CASSQGSSGRYEQYF

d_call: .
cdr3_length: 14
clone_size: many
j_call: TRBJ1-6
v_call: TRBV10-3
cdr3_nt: TGTGCCATCAGCCCCGAGGGTGGGAATTCACCCCTCCACTTT
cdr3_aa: CAISPEGGNSPLHF

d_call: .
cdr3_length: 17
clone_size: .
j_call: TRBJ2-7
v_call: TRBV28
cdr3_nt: TGTGCCAGCAGTTTTTCCCCGGCAAAGGGGCCAACCTACGAGCAGTACTTC
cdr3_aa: CASSFSPAKGPTYEQYF

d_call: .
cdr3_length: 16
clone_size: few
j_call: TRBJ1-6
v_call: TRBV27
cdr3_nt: TGTGCCAGCAGTTTAGCCCGACAGGTCGGGAATTCACCCCTCCACTTT
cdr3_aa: CASSLARQVGNSPLHF

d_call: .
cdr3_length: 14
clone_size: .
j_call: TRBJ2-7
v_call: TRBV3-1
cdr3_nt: TGTGCCAGCAGCCAGCGACAGTTAACCTACGAGCAGTACTTC
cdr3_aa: CASSQRQLTYEQYF

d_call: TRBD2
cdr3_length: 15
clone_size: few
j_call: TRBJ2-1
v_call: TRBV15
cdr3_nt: TGTGCCACCAGCAGGGAACTAGCGGGAGGCTATGAGCAGTTCTTC
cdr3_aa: CATSRELAGGYEQFF

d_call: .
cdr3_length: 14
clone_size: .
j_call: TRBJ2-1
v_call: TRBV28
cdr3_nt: TGTGCCAGCAGTCCCATCTCGGGGGTTAATGAGCAGTTCTTC
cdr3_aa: CASSPISGVNEQFF

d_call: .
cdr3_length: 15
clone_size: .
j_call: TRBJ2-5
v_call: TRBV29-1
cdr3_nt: TGCAGCGTTGGGGCGGCGATGGGTGTCAGGGAGACCCAGTACTTC
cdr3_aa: CSVGAAMGVRETQYF

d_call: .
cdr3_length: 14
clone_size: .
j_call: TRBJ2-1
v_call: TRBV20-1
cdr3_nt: TGCAGTGTCACCGGGCCTCTAATGGGCAATGAGCAGTTCTTC
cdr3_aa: CSVTGPLMGNEQFF

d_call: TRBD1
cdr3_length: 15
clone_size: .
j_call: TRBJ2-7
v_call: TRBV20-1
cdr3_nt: TGCAGTGCTGGCGTAGGCAGGGGGACCTCCTACGAGCAGTACTTC
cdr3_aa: CSAGVGRGTSYEQYF

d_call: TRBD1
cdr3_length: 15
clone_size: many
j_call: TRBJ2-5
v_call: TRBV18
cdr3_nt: TGTGCCAGCTCACCCCTGACAGGGGGGCAAGAGACCCAGTACTTC
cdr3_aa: CASSPLTGGQETQYF

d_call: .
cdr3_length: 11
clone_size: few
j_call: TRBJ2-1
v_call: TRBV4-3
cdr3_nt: TGCGCCAGCAGCCAAGATAGGGTTCAGTTCTTC
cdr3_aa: CASSQDRVQFF

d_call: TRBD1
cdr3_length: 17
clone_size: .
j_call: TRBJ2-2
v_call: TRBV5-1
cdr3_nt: TGCGCCAGCAGCTTGGGTGGGACAGCACCGGGAACCGGGGAGCTGTTTTTT
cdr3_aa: CASSLGGTAPGTGELFF

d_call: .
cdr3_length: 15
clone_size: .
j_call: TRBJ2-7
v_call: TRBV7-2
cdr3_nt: TGTGCCAGCAGCACCGCCGGGACACTTACCTACGAGCAGTACTTC
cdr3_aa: CASSTAGTLTYEQYF

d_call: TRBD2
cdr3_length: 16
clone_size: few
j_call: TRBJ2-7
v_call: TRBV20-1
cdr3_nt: TGCAGTGCCCCATTCCCGGGACTAGCGGACCGTTACGAGCAGTACTTC
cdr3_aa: CSAPFPGLADRYEQYF

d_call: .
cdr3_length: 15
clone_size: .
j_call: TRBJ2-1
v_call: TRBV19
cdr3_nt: TGTGCCAGTAGTATAAGTTCATCCGGTTACAATGAGCAGTTCTTC
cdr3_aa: CASSISSSGYNEQFF

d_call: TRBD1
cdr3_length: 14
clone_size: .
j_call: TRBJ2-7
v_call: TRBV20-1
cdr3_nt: TGCAGTGCCCTCACTAACAGGGGCAACTACGAGCAGTACTTC
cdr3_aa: CSALTNRGNYEQYF

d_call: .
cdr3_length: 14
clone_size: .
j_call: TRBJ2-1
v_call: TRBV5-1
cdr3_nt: TGCGCCAGCAGCCCCCAGAATCTTGGAGAGGAGCAGTTCTTC
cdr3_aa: CASSPQNLGEEQFF

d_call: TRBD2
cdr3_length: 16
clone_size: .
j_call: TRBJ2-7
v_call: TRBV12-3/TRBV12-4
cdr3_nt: TGTGCCAGCAGTTTTTCGCCTAGCGGGACGTACTTGGAGCAGTACTTC
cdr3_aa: CASSFSPSGTYLEQYF

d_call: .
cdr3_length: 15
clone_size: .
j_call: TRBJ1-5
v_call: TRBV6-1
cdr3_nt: TGTGCCAGCAGTACGAGGGCCCAATTCAATCAGCCCCAGCATTTT
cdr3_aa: CASSTRAQFNQPQHF

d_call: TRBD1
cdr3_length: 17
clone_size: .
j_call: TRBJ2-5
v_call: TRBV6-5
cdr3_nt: TGTGCCAGCAGTTATTTTTGGACAGGGGAGAGACAAGAGACCCAGTACTTC
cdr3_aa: CASSYFWTGERQETQYF

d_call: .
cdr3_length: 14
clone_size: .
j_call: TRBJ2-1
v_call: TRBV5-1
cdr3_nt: TGCGCCAGCAGCTTGTTAGCGGAAGACAATGAGCAGTTCTTC
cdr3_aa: CASSLLAEDNEQFF

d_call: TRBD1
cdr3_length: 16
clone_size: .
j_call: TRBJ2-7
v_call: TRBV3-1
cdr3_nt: TGTGCCAGCAGCCAAGCGCCGACAGGGGGCTCCTACGAGCAGTACTTC
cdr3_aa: CASSQAPTGGSYEQYF